This T cell receptor (beta chain) stems from a study of blood T cells in healthy people across ages. Study-wide context: Template switching caught about one barcoded beta molecule for each two T cells. Findings and limits, study-wide: Considered underestimates were the diversity estimates obtained from one million T cells. The study found more naive CD4+ cells and higher diversity in long-lived than aged donors.

Germline-derived CDR1 and CDR2 are SGDLS and YYNGEE. V was cut by 6 bases and J by 4 bases, with 13 bases left in between. This CDR3 comprises 14 residues. Note on this clonotype: The target antigen is unknown.

A J-beta primer mix and a sample-barcoded 5' primer were used in a second PCR of about 7 to 12 cycles. A template-switch adaptor containing 12 random nucleotides labeled each cDNA molecule. MiXCR was run by TCRdb on the 5' RACE reads, yielding one entry per CDR3 protein. The table includes approximately 800,000 distinct CDR3 sequences, 40% to 65% detected once. The clonotype originates from a man older than 75 in good health. The sequenced sample consisted of blood. The chain couples TRBV9 to TRBJ2-2; D gene uncertain. In nucleotides, the CDR3 is TGTGCCAGCACCGTGGGTGATTTCACCGGGGAGCTGTTTTTT. Amino acid sequence: CASTVGDFTGELFF.